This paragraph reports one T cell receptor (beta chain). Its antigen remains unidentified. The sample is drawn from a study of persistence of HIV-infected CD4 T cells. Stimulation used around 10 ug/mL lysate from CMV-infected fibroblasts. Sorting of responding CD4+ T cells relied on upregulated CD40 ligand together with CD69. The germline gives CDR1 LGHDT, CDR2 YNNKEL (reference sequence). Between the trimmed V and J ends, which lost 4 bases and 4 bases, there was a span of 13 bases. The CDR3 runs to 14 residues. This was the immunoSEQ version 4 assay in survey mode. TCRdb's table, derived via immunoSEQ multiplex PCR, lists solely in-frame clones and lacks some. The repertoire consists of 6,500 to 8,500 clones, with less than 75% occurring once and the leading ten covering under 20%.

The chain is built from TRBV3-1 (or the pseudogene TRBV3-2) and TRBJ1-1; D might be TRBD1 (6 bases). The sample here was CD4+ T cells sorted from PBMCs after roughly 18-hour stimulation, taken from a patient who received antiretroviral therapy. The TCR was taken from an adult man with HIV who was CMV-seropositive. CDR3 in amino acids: CASSRLTGSTEAFF. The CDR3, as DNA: TGTGCCAGCAGCCGTCTCACAGGGAGCACTGAAGCTTTCTTT.